This is a list of T cell receptor beta chains from one sample in a study of CD8 T cells in Susac syndrome. A single record per CDR3 protein comes from TCRdb applying MiXCR to the immunoSEQ multiplex PCR reads. The sample holds approximately 180,000 distinct CDR3 sequences, around 94% seen once. The specimen was CD4+ T cells from PBMCs. These receptors were taken from a human donor with Susac syndrome. CDR3s include the opening cysteine and the closing phenylalanine or tryptophan. A D gene is named only where the DNA matches it firmly. Size is stated for part of the rows, as once, few or many counts, or as a class when the clone is expanded.

>17|TRBV6-1|.|.|TRBJ1-6
CASSPLAGDQVRSPLHF
TGTGCCAGCAGTCCCTTGGCGGGGGACCAAGTTCGATCACCCCTCCACTTT
>18|TRBV3-1|TRBD1|.|TRBJ2-6
CASSQSGTGLPGANVLTF
TGTGCCAGCAGCCAGAGCGGGACAGGGTTACCTGGGGCCAACGTCCTGACTTTC
>17|TRBV9|.|once|TRBJ1-1
CASSVGVQPGWNTEAFF
TGTGCCAGCAGCGTAGGTGTCCAACCAGGGTGGAACACTGAAGCTTTCTTT
>14|TRBV11-3|.|.|TRBJ2-1
CASSSHPSAHEQFF
TGTGCCAGCAGCTCCCATCCTAGCGCCCACGAGCAGTTCTTC
>17|TRBV4-1|TRBD1|.|TRBJ1-5
CASSQPGQGQGNQPQHF
TGCGCCAGCAGCCAGCCGGGACAGGGTCAAGGCAATCAGCCCCAGCATTTT
>15|TRBV7-9|.|.|TRBJ2-3
CASSQRTASTDTQYF
TGTGCCAGCAGCCAACGGACAGCTAGCACAGATACGCAGTATTTT
>18|TRBV7-9|TRBD2|.|TRBJ2-3
CASSLAKGLAGVGDTQYF
TGTGCCAGCAGCTTAGCGAAAGGACTAGCGGGAGTTGGAGATACGCAGTATTTT
>16|TRBV7-2|.|.|TRBJ1-5
CASSLDAAGLNQPQHF
TGTGCCAGCAGCTTAGATGCGGCAGGGCTGAATCAGCCCCAGCATTTT
>17|TRBV3-1|.|.|TRBJ2-5
CASSQVGGRPYQETQYF
TGTGCCAGCAGCCAAGTGGGAGGACGGCCGTACCAAGAGACCCAGTACTTC
>11|TRBV2|.|once|TRBJ2-5
CASGGQETQYF
TGTGCCAGCGGGGGGCAAGAGACCCAGTACTTC
>15|TRBV7-2|.|.|TRBJ2-7
CASTIPQGGPYEQYF
TGTGCCAGCACCATCCCTCAGGGGGGCCCCTACGAGCAGTACTTC
>13|TRBV7-8|.|.|TRBJ1-5
CASSRKLNQPQHF
TGTGCCAGCAGCCGTAAACTAAATCAGCCCCAGCATTTT
>14|TRBV28|.|.|TRBJ1-2
CASSEQSLNYGYTF
TGTGCCAGCAGCGAACAGAGTTTAAACTATGGCTACACCTTC
>13|TRBV7-2|.|.|TRBJ2-1
CASTKTEYNEQFF
TGTGCCAGCACCAAAACAGAGTACAATGAGCAGTTCTTC
>18|TRBV20-1|TRBD2|.|TRBJ2-1
CSARDPGRLIQTYNEQFF
TGCAGTGCTAGAGATCCCGGGAGGTTAATACAGACATACAATGAGCAGTTCTTC
>14|TRBV20-1|.|.|TRBJ2-1
CSASGAGGNNEQFF
TGCAGTGCTAGTGGGGCAGGGGGGAACAATGAGCAGTTCTTC
>12|TRBV7-9|.|.|TRBJ2-2
CASSPLAGELFF
TGTGCCAGCTCCCCTCTCGCCGGGGAGCTGTTTTTT
>15|TRBV5-1|TRBD2|.|TRBJ2-1
CATKRLAGTYNEQFF
TGCGCCACCAAACGCCTAGCGGGTACCTACAATGAGCAGTTCTTC
>16|TRBV6-1|TRBD1|.|TRBJ2-6
CASSGRGRTGANVLTF
TGTGCCAGCAGTGGCAGGGGGCGCACTGGGGCCAACGTCCTGACTTTC
>17|TRBV7-6|TRBD1|.|TRBJ1-4
CASSERRDRRPVEKLFF
TGTGCCAGCAGCGAACGCCGGGACAGGCGCCCTGTTGAAAAACTGTTTTTT
>14|TRBV28|.|.|TRBJ1-2
CASGSTGANYGYTF
TGTGCCAGCGGATCTACCGGGGCGAACTATGGCTACACCTTC
>12|TRBV29-1|.|.|TRBJ2-5
CSAVGLQETQYF
TGCAGCGCTGTGGGACTTCAAGAGACCCAGTACTTC
>12|TRBV29-1|.|.|TRBJ1-2
CSARDRGYGYTF
TGCAGCGCCAGGGATCGTGGCTATGGCTACACCTTC
>16|TRBV18|.|.|TRBJ1-4
CASSPLPGDRGEKLFF
TGTGCCAGCTCACCGCTTCCCGGGGATCGGGGTGAAAAACTGTTTTTT
>14|TRBV6-5|.|few|TRBJ2-1
CASSYSSSGLSPPF
TGTGCCAGCAGTTACTCGAGTTCAGGGCTCTCTCCCCCCTTC
>15|TRBV6-2/TRBV6-3|TRBD1|.|TRBJ1-1
CASRGQGARGTEAFF
TGTGCCAGCAGGGGACAGGGGGCGCGAGGGACTGAAGCTTTCTTT
>16|TRBV7-9|.|.|TRBJ1-1
CASSLSKPGPVHAAFF
TGTGCCAGCAGCTTATCGAAACCGGGACCAGTCCATGCAGCTTTCTTT
>17|TRBV5-1|.|.|TRBJ2-6
CASSPARGSSGANVLTF
TGCGCCAGCAGCCCCGCCAGGGGAAGCTCTGGGGCCAACGTCCTGACTTTC
>14|TRBV2|TRBD1|.|TRBJ2-7
CASSRTGTSYEQYF
TGTGCCAGCAGTCGGACAGGGACGAGCTACGAGCAGTACTTC
>17|TRBV28|.|.|TRBJ2-3
CASNIHPRGGLTDTQYF
TGTGCCAGCAATATTCACCCTCGGGGCGGACTCACAGATACGCAGTATTTT
>15|TRBV5-4|TRBD1|.|TRBJ2-1
CASSLVGQGASEQFF
TGTGCCAGCAGCTTGGTAGGACAGGGGGCCAGTGAGCAGTTCTTC
>14|TRBV30|TRBD1|.|TRBJ2-2
CAWSRGPNTGELFF
TGTGCCTGGAGTAGGGGGCCCAACACCGGGGAGCTGTTTTTT
>15|TRBV30|.|.|TRBJ1-1
CAWSDPANDRTEAFF
TGTGCCTGGAGTGACCCGGCCAACGACCGAACTGAAGCTTTCTTT
>12|TRBV12-3/TRBV12-4|TRBD1|.|TRBJ1-2
CASSQNRGKYTF
TGTGCCAGCAGTCAAAACAGGGGGAAGTACACCTTC
>14|TRBV30|.|.|TRBJ1-4
CAWSVGPPDEKLFF
TGTGCCTGGAGTGTCGGGCCGCCAGATGAAAAACTGTTTTTT
>18|TRBV7-2|.|.|TRBJ1-2
CASSKPQGLTPKNYGYTF
TGTGCCAGCAGTAAACCACAGGGACTCACCCCGAAGAACTATGGCTACACCTTC
>14|TRBV29-1|.|once|TRBJ2-6
CSVDGSSGANVLTF
TGCAGCGTTGACGGGAGCTCTGGGGCCAACGTCCTGACTTTC